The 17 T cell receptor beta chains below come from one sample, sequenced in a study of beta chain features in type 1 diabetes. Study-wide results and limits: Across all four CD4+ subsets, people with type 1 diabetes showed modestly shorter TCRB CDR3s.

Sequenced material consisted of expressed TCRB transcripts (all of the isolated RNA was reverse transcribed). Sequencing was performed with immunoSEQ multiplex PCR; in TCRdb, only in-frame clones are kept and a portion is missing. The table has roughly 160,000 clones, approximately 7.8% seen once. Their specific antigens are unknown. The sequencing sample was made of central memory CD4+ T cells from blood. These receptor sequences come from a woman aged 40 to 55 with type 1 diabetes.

CDR3 nucleotide sequence: TGTGCCAGCAGCCCAGGGACTAGCGGGAGTGTTGGGGAGCTGTTTTTT. The encoded protein is CASSPGTSGSVGELFF. The rearrangement joins TRBV7-2 to TRBJ2-2, with 14 bases aligning to TRBD2. CDR1 SGHTA and CDR2 FQGNSA come from the germline V gene. With V trimmed by 5 bases and J by 8 bases, 7 bases remained unmatched. This CDR3 is built from 16 residues.

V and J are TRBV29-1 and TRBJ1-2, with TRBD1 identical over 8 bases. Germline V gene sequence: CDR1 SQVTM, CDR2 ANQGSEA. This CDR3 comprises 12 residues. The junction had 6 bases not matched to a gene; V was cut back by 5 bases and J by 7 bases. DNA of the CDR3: TGCAGCGTTACAGGGGGGGAAGGTGGCTACACCTTC. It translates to CSVTGGEGGYTF.

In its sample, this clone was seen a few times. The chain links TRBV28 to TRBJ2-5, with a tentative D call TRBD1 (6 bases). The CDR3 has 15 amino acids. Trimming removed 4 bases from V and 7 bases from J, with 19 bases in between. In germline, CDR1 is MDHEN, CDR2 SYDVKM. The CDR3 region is CASSSRTDSLGTQYF. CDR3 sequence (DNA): TGTGCCAGCAGTTCCCGGACAGACAGCCTGGGGACCCAGTACTTC.

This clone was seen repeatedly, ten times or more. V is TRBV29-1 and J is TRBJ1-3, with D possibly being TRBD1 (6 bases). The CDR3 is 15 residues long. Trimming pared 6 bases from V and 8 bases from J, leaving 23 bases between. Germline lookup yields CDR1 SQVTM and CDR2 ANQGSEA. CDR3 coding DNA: TGCAGCGTCGGCCTCCAATGGGGACAAGAGGACACCATATATTTT. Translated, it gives CSVGLQWGQEDTIYF.

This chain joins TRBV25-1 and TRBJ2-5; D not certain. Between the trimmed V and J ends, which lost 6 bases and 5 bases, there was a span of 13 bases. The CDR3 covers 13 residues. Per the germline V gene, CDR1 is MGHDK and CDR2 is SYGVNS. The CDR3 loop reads CASREVNRETQYF. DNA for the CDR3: TGTGCCAGCAGAGAAGTGAATCGGGAGACCCAGTACTTC.

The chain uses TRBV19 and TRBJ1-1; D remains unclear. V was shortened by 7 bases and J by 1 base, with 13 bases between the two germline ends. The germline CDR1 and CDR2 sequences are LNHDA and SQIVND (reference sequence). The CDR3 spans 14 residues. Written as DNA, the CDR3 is TGTGCCAGTACCGCCCGGGAGAGGAACACTGAAGCTTTCTTT. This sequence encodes CASTARERNTEAFF.

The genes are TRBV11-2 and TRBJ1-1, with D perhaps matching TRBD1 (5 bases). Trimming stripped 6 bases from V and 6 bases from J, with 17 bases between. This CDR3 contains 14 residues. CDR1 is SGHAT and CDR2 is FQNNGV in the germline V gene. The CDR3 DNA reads TGTGCCAGCAGACCACAGGCGGGGGACGCTGAAGCTTTCTTT. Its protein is CASRPQAGDAEAFF.

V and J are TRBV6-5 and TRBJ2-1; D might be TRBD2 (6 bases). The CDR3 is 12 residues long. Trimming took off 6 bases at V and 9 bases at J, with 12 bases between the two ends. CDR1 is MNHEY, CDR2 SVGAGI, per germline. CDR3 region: CASSQAGFEQFF. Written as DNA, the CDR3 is TGTGCCAGCAGCCAAGCGGGCTTTGAGCAGTTCTTC.

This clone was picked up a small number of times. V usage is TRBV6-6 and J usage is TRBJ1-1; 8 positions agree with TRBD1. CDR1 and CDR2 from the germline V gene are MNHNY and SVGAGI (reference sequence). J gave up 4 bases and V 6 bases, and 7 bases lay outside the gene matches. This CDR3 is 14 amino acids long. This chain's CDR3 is CASRRHRGTTEAFF. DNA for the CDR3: TGTGCCAGCAGACGCCACAGGGGGACCACTGAAGCTTTCTTT.

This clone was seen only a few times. The CDR3 loop is CASSSHGGVINYGYTF. In DNA form, the CDR3 reads TGTGCCAGCAGCTCCCACGGGGGGGTTATTAACTATGGCTACACCTTC. V usage is TRBV7-2 and J usage is TRBJ1-2; tentative D call: TRBD1 (5 bases). CDR1 SGHTA and CDR2 FQGNSA come from the germline V gene. V was cut by 4 bases and J by 1 base, with 16 bases left in between. The CDR3 has 16 residues.

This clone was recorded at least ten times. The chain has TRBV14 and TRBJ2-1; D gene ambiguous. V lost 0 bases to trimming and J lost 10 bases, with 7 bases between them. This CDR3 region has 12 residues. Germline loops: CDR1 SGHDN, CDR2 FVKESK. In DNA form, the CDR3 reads TGTGCCAGCAGCCAAGATCTGCGGGAGCAGTTCTTC. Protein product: CASSQDLREQFF.

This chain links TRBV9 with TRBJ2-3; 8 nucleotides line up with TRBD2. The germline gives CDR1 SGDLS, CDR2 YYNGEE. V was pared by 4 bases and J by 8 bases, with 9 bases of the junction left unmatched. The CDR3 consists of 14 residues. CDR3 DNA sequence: TGTGCCAGCAGCCCAGGGGTCGGGGGGGTTACGCAGTATTTT. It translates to CASSPGVGGVTQYF.

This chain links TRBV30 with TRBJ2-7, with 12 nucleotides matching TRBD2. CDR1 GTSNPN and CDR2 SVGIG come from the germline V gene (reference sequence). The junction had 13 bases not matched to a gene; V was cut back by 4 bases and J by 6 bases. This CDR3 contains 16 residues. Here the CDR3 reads CAWMRGLAGSSGEQYF. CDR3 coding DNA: TGTGCCTGGATGAGGGGACTAGCGGGTTCCTCGGGCGAGCAGTACTTC.

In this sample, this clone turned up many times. Here the CDR3 reads CASSVGGYGYTF. CDR3 DNA: TGTGCCAGCAGTGTCGGTGGCTATGGCTACACCTTC. The chain combines TRBV6-6 with TRBJ1-2; D uncertain. CDR3 size: 12 residues. Germline V gene data show CDR1 as MNHNY and CDR2 as SVGAGI (reference sequence). The germline V and J ends were trimmed by 5 bases and 4 bases, with 8 bases remaining between them.

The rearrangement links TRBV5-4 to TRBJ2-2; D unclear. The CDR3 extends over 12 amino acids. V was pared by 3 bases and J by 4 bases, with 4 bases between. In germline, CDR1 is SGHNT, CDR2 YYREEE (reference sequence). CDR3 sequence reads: CASSSSTGELFF. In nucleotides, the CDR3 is TGTGCCAGCAGCTCGAGCACCGGGGAGCTGTTTTTT.

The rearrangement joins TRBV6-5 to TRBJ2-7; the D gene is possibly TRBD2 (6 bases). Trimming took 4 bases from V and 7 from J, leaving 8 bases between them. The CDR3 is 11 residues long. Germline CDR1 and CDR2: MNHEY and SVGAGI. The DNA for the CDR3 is TGTGCCAGCAGTTTGGGGGGTGAGCAGTACTTC. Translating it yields CASSLGGEQYF.

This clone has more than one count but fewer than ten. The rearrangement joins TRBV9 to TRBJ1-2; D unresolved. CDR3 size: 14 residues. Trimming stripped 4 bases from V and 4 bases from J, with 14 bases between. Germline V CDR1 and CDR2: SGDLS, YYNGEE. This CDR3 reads CASSPGGSSYGYTF. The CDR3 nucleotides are TGTGCCAGCAGCCCCGGAGGCTCATCCTATGGCTACACCTTC.